This T cell receptor (beta chain) is from a study of tumor-infiltrating lymphocytes in oesophageal squamous cell carcinoma. The CDR3 has 16 residues if both end residues are counted. TCRdb processed the PCR reads anew with MiXCR; each CDR3 protein has one entry. Of thousands of distinct CDR3 sequences listed, 14% were seen once; the top ten hold around 19%. In regard to this clonotype: Because it lacks the conserved phenylalanine or tryptophan at the end, this CDR3 is likely a read error. The DNA is left out, because the CDR3 cannot be placed on it with certainty; the CDR3 is given as TCRdb lists it.

V and J are TRBV12-3 or TRBV12-4 and TRBJ2-3; the listed D gene, TRBD1, was not tested against the DNA. Sequencing was done on a sample of esophageal tumor tissue. This clonotype originated in a male donor with esophageal squamous cell carcinoma. CDR3 residues: CASSVDRGGETQYFGP.